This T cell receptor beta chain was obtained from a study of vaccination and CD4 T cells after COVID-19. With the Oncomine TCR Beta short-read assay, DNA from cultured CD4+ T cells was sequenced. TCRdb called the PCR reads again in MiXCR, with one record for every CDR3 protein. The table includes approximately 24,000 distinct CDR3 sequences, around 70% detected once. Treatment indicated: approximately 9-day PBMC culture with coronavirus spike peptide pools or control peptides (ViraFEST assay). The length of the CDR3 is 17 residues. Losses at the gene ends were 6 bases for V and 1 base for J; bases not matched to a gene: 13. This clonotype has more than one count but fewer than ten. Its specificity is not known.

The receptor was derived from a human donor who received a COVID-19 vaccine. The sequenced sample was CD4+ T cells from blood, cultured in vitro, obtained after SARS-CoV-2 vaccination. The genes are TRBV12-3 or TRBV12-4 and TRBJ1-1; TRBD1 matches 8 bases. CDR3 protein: CASRTSLAGTGNTEAFF. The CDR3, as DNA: TGTGCCAGCAGGACCAGCCTCGCGGGGACAGGGAACACTGAAGCTTTCTTT.